This TCR beta chain was recorded in a study of shared clonotypes between healthy human individuals. Study-wide findings and caveats: It was observed that 5% to 6.5% of naive CD4 clonotypes were shared across several donors. Sampling used blood alone; tissue repertoires probably differ. The generation probabilities recorded for non-shared clonotypes fell below those of clonotypes shared by all four donors. Estimated richness was generally greater in naive than memory subsets.

Terminally differentiated effector memory CD45RA+ cells were left out of the naive CD8 fraction, which was CD45RO-negative and positively selected for CCR7. Germline V gives CDR1 MGHDK, CDR2 SYGVNS. V was shortened by 7 bases and J by 4 bases, with 7 bases between the two germline ends. The CDR3 covers 11 residues. Using immunoSEQ multiplex PCR, the repertoire was profiled, and TCRdb retains in-frame clones only, with some absent. The sample has roughly 2.1 million clones; 85% to 95% are singletons. This clone was detected a few times. Its antigen is undetermined. The chain recombines TRBV25-1 with TRBJ1-2; the D gene is possibly TRBD1 (5 bases). Sequencing was performed on naive CD8+ T cells from PBMCs. The source is a man younger than 35 in good health. Some clones in this sample may be carry-over from other donors' samples. The CDR3 region is CASKGTYGYTF. CDR3 nucleotides: TGTGCCAGCAAGGGGACCTATGGCTACACCTTC.